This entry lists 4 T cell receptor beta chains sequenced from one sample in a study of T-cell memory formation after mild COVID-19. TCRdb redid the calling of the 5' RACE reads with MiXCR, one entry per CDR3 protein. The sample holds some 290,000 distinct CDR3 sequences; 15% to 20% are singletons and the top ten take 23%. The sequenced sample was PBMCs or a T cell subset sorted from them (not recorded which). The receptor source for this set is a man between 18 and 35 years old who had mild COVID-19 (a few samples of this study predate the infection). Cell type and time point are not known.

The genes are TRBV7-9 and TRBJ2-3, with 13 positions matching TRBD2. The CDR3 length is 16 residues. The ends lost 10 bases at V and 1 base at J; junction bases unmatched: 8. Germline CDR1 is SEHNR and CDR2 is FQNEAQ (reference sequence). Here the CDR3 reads CATAAGLAGRTDTQYF. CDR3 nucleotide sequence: TGTGCCACCGCCGCGGGACTAGCGGGGCGCACAGATACGCAGTATTTT.

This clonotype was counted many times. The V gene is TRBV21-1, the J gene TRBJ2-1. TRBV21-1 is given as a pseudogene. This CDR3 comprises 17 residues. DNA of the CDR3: TGTGCCAGCAGCAAAGTGTGGGAAAGTTGCTCCTACAATGAGCAGTTCTTC. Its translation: CASSKVWESCSYNEQFF.

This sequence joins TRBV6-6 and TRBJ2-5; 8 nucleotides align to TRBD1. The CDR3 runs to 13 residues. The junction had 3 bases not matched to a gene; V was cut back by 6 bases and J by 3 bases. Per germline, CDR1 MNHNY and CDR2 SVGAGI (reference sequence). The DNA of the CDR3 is TGTGCCAGCAGGACGACAGGGGAAGAGACCCAGTACTTC. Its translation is CASRTTGEETQYF.

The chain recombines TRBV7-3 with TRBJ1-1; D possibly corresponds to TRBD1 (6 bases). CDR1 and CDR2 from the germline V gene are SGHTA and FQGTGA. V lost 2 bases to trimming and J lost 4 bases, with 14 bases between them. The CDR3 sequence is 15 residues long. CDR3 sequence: CASSLSGARGTEAFF. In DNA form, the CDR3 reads TGTGCCAGCAGCTTATCAGGGGCCCGTGGCACTGAAGCTTTCTTT.